The TCR beta chain under discussion was sequenced for a study of cytomegalovirus exposure and HLA in healthy donors (dated by TCRdb to between 2016 and 2019). Regarding the complete study: According to an earlier analysis of around 600 of the donors, about 179 million T cells yielded roughly 110 million unique TCR beta sequences and less than 300 Gb of sequence data. Among some 410 genotyped donors of the cohort, an average of roughly 230,000 unique TCR beta nucleotide sequences was sequenced per donor, of which 15% to 20% were non-productive. Both class I and class II loci were covered by HLA typing, at four-digit resolution. In a later genetic analysis, genome-wide SNP genotypes for about 55% of the roughly 700 donors were used, and that subset was treated as a discovery cohort. Typing coverage varied by locus: 629-630 donors for A, B, C, DRB1 and DQB1; approximately 520 for DQA1; around 570 for DPA1; about 450 for DPB1. A later analysis re-examined previously published TCR beta repertoires from about 700 donors and added high-resolution HLA genotyping to investigate patterns of TCR occurrence. In the later analysis, no new phenotypic data were used to find candidate immune exposures; instead, reliance was placed on TCR beta sequences and their occurrence across donors. An early release that covered several hundred HLA-typed donors contained 300 to 350 gigabases of sequencing data and tens of millions of unique TCR sequences. The genetic ancestry cluster associated with self-reported Caucasian donors included roughly 84% of the roughly 360 genotyped donors. The aim of the study was to test whether cataloging public T cell receptors could identify signatures of past pathogen exposure. Every discovery cohort repertoire had been produced on one sequencing platform. Donor age, sex, ethnicity and CMV serostatus were collected together with the repertoire data. In an earlier analysis of roughly 600 of the donors, high-throughput TCR beta sequencing was used to judge whether each TCR beta V gene segment behaved as functional or pseudogenic. The study combined high-throughput TCR immunosequencing, statistical association of individual TCRs with disease status, and machine learning to predict cytomegalovirus infection status. The study used immunosequencing to profile the T cell repertoires of 666 subjects and linked those repertoires to cytomegalovirus serostatus. Besides the first cohort of about 730 subjects, a separate validation cohort made up of about 120 different subjects was used. Four or five DR-DQ haplotypes were handled as single units for association and clustering because linkage in the cohort was strong.

A word on this clone: The target of this receptor is not known. Base qualities are missing; no much larger clone stands one base away.

Counted from cysteine to phenylalanine, this CDR3 has 16 amino acids. Solely the CDR3 DNA is kept, with 48 bases framed from the first base. Germline trimming amounts to 5 bases on V and 8 bases on J, with 14 as the count of junction bases outside the gene matches. Via the germline V gene, CDR1 is SGHTA and CDR2 FQGNSA. General findings and caveats noted by the study authors: The presence/absence analyses assumed that sequencing depth was roughly uniform across donors, and that assumption may not be true. Correlated functional status among segregating V segments might reflect linkage disequilibrium, but an unknown experimental factor could not be ruled out. Strong co-occurrence of HLA alleles, especially DR and DQ, made assigning TCR associations to individual alleles difficult. A later genetic analysis associated a missense DCLRE1C variant with V-gene and J-gene trimming of TCR beta chains, and an independent cohort replicated the association. A further reported finding was that TCR beta sequences accurately predicted the HLA-A and HLA-B alleles for most subjects in the first cohort. Most TCR sequences were seen in very few donors, while some public TCRs were found in many individuals. HLA typing was unavailable for some donors at each locus, so association tests used only the typed subset. A later analysis reported that several top co-occurrence clusters appeared linked to parvovirus B19, influenza, CMV and Epstein-Barr virus. In a later genetic analysis, fewer N-insertions in productive TCRs were reported among donors in an Asian-associated ancestry cluster than the roughly 710-donor mean. The classifier was reported to diagnose cytomegalovirus status with high specificity and sensitivity in both the original cohort and the validation cohort. A later analysis associated 15,000 to 20,000 TCR beta sequences with specific HLA alleles at a false discovery rate of 0.05. This cohort had only TCR beta chains sequenced, and the lack of alpha or paired-chain data limited which features could be detected. Because counts were too low, 15 to 20 rarely observed V segments, including chromosome 9 orphons, were excluded from the earlier analysis of 587 of the donors. A cluster of highly shared sequence variants was judged likely to represent a technical artifact of the sequencing pipeline. In a later analysis, most CMV-associated TCR beta chains were found to appear HLA-restricted, with HLA associations seemingly driven largely by CMV exposure. The study gave a list of roughly 150 TCR beta chains associated with cytomegalovirus. A few of the identified cytomegalovirus-associated TCR beta chains were confirmed in vitro to be specific for cytomegalovirus antigens. CMV serostatus was the only immune exposure information available for the cohort. In an earlier analysis of 587 of the donors, most TCR beta V segments appeared in productive rearrangements about 87% or about 30% of the time, broadly matching IMGT annotations. A later analysis found that TCR association rates varied across HLA loci, with DRB1 alleles showing the most associated TCRs and HLA-C alleles the fewest. The 87-base-pair reads could not distinguish some IMGT-functional V segments, including TRBV6-2 and TRBV6-3, so those segments were excluded. According to the authors, the approach could potentially be generalized to other disease states and immunological phenotypes. A later analysis found that HLA-associated TCR beta chains were more clonally expanded and had lower generation probabilities than equally common non-associated chains.

In total, over 600 healthy bone marrow donors made up the cohort. Cohort members were all nominally healthy when sampled, although unrecorded immune exposures were likely present. Of the 700 or so cohort members, some 270 had positive CMV serostatus and around 350 had negative CMV serostatus, and CMV serostatus was not recorded for the donor. Each donor provided a peripheral blood sample, and peripheral blood mononuclear cells were used for TCR beta sequencing. Genomic DNA extraction from the blood cell samples was performed with the Qiagen DNeasy Blood Extraction Kit. Library preparation employed the immunoSEQ multiplex PCR assay. A mixture of 60 forward primers for TCR Vbeta segments and 13 reverse primers for TCR Jbeta segments was used in the multiplex PCR. The CDR3 region of rearranged TCR beta genes was amplified from genomic DNA with a multiplex PCR assay. On the Illumina HiSeq System, the amplified TCR beta libraries were sequenced as 87-base-pair reads. Turning to the authors' computational methods: A later analysis tallied roughly 76 million unique TCR beta chains across the 666 repertoires, and about 12 million of those chains were shared by two or more donors. To remove PCR and sequencing errors, raw reads were error-corrected and collapsed into unique sequences using a nearest-neighbor algorithm that merged closely related sequences. V, D and J gene segments were assigned by aligning CDR3 sequences to IMGT reference sequences. For a sequence to be retained, a match of at least six nucleotides to both a V gene segment and a J gene segment was required. A rearrangement was called productive if the CDR3 had no stop codons and remained in frame with V and J, and every other rearrangement was called non-productive. CDR3 was defined according to IMGT convention as the region running from the second conserved V-encoded cysteine to the conserved J-encoded phenylalanine. In an earlier analysis of 550 to 650 of the donors, sequences lacking an unambiguous match to a single V gene segment were excluded. In an earlier analysis of approximately 610 of the donors, V segments were called functional above 56.7% productive rearrangements and were called segregating when the between-donor standard deviation exceeded 5%. To diagnose cytomegalovirus status from the catalog of TCR beta chain sequences, a statistical classification framework was built. In a later analysis, TCR nucleotide sequences were compared against IMGT/GENE-DB human TR gene sequences so that V and J genes could be assigned. A later analysis assigned CDR3 sequences and most-parsimonious VDJ recombination scenarios with the TCRdist pipeline. A later analysis defined each TCR beta chain by its CDR3 amino acid sequence plus V-gene family, and excluded reads lacking a unique V-gene family. To address suspected cross-contamination and a sequencing artifact, a later analysis removed a few hundred highly shared, low-generation-probability nucleotide sequences. In a later analysis, a clonal expansion index for each public chain was calculated from normalized within-repertoire ranks of inferred template counts. In a later analysis, generation probabilities were computed using a VDJ recombination model fitted to out-of-frame rearrangements, and the results were checked against IGoR. In a later analysis, hypergeometric tests were used to score TCR-TCR, TCR-HLA and TCR-CMV co-occurrence, with a repertoire-size bias correction applied to TCR pairs. In a later analysis, false discovery rates were estimated by permuting HLA or CMV assignments 20 times. In a later analysis, co-occurring TCRs were grouped with DBSCAN, and TCRdist sequence similarity was added when clustering was performed within HLA-allele-positive subsets. For co-occurrence clustering, repertoires with fewer than 30,000 or more than 120,000 public chains were excluded, along with several repertoires with anomalous nucleotide sharing. The table was pulled from immuneACCESS by TCRdb, which kept in-frame rearrangements only. Such tables lose some clones; where checked, under half of the loss comes from unresolved V genes, and the rest has no known cause. The DNA gave D and trimming, while V, J and clone size come from that table. This sample gives roughly 110,000 clones in total; 74% of them show up just once. The ten most abundant clones make up about 2% of the sample.

Recombination linked TRBV7-2 to TRBJ1-4; TRBD1 fits 7 bases in the junction. Input material: PBMCs. This TCR derives from a human donor in good health. The CDR3 in this case is CASSLSPGGGGEKLFF. In nucleotide form, the sequence is TGTGCCAGCAGCCTGAGTCCAGGGGGAGGTGGGGAAAAACTGTTTTTT.